These 7 T cell receptor beta chains were all obtained from the same sample, sequenced in a study of blood T cell repertoires in COVID-19. Clones were sequenced by immunoSEQ multiplex PCR, and TCRdb holds only the in-frame ones, with some missing. This repertoire shows around 170,000 clones, approximately 90% found once; its top ten account for 2.5% to 3.5%. Sequencing was carried out using peripheral blood. These receptors were taken from a woman in her twenties or thirties with active or convalescent COVID-19.

The V gene is TRBV7-8, the J gene TRBJ2-7; perhaps TRBD2 as D (6 bases). The length of the CDR3 is 14 residues. Germline CDR1 is SGHVS and CDR2 is FQNEAQ. Trimming took off 4 bases at V and 3 bases at J, with 13 bases between the two ends. This chain's CDR3 is CASSSQGGVYEQYF. The CDR3 region has the DNA TGTGCCAGCAGCTCTCAGGGCGGGGTCTACGAGCAGTACTTC.

J is TRBJ2-5 and V is TRBV11-1; 7 nucleotides agree with TRBD2. Looked up from germline, CDR1 is SGHAT and CDR2 is FQDESV (reference sequence). The CDR3 extends over 14 amino acids. V was clipped by 6 bases and J by 7 bases; unmatched bases: 11. The DNA of the CDR3 is TGTGCCAGCAGACCCAGGTGGGAGGGAGGGACCCAGTACTTC. Translation gives CASRPRWEGGTQYF.

This chain links TRBV3-1 (or the pseudogene TRBV3-2) with TRBJ1-6; D perhaps matches TRBD1 (5 bases). Germline CDR1 reads LGHDT; CDR2 reads YNNKEL (reference sequence). Trimming cost V 5 bases and J 7 bases, with 6 bases left between them. The length of the CDR3 is 12 residues. CDR3: CASSSGNSPLHF. CDR3 sequence (DNA): TGTGCCAGCAGCTCAGGGAATTCACCCCTCCACTTT.

J is TRBJ1-3 and V is TRBV6-5, with 7 bases fitting TRBD1. The CDR3 is made up of 14 amino acids. Germline V gene sequence: CDR1 MNHEY, CDR2 SVGAGI. V shed 6 bases and J 6 bases; nucleotides not matched to a gene: 8. As DNA, the CDR3 is TGTGCCAGCAGCCTGACAGGGATGGCAAACACCATATATTTT. It specifies CASSLTGMANTIYF.

This rearrangement joins TRBV6-5 to TRBJ2-7; maybe TRBD1 (7 bases). The CDR3 has 15 residues. The germline gives CDR1 MNHEY, CDR2 SVGAGI. V was pared by 2 bases and J by 1 base, with 12 bases between. CDR3 coding DNA: TGTGCCAGCAGTTACGCGCCAGGGGGGTCCTACGAGCAGTACTTC. It yields the protein CASSYAPGGSYEQYF.

The chain carries TRBV11-2 and TRBJ2-1; 9 bases agree with TRBD2. Unmatched junction bases numbered 5, after V lost 2 bases and J lost 6 bases. Germline-derived CDR1 and CDR2 are SGHAT and FQNNGV. The CDR3 runs 15 residues. Written as DNA, the CDR3 is TGTGCCAGCAGCTTAAAGGGACTAGCAGGCAATGAGCAGTTCTTC. Translating gives CASSLKGLAGNEQFF.

This chain joins TRBV11-2 and TRBJ1-2; D remains unclear. The CDR3 length is 14 residues. The V and J ends lost 1 base and 1 base respectively, with 7 bases between them. Germline-derived CDR1 and CDR2 are SGHAT and FQNNGV. The CDR3 sequence is CASSLAGVNYGYTF. The CDR3 nucleotides read TGTGCCAGCAGCTTAGCCGGGGTTAACTATGGCTACACCTTC.